The 13 T cell receptor beta chains below come from one sample, sequenced in a study of cytomegalovirus exposure and HLA in healthy donors. 13 Jbeta primers and 60 Vbeta primers were used for the PCR. Sequencing was performed with immunoSEQ multiplex PCR; in TCRdb, only in-frame clones are kept and a portion is missing. The data hold a few hundred thousand clones, with approximately 80% observed a single time. Sequenced material: PBMCs. Receptors were obtained from a woman younger than 45 in good health and CMV-seronegative.

The rearrangement uses TRBV6-5 and TRBJ2-5, with a tentative D call TRBD2 (5 bases). The V end lost 5 bases, the J end lost 5 bases, and 18 bases lay between the germline ends. The CDR3 totals 15 residues. From germline, CDR1 is MNHEY and CDR2 SVGAGI. The CDR3 DNA follows: TGTGCCAGCAGTCCCCTCTTAACTAGACGCGAGACCCAGTACTTC. Protein sequence: CASSPLLTRRETQYF.

As to this clone: The conserved final phenylalanine or tryptophan is absent from the CDR3, which likely points to a read error. The DNA is omitted, as the CDR3 cannot be located on it reliably, and the CDR3 follows TCRdb's listing. The V gene is TRBV6-1, the J gene TRBJ2-7; TRBD1, the table's D call, lacks a check against the DNA. CDR1 is MNHNS, CDR2 SASEGT, per germline. The CDR3 length equals 12 residues, ends included. CDR3: CASSEAGRGTPI.

The V and J genes are TRBV28 and TRBJ1-3; D gene ambiguous. Looked up from germline, CDR1 is MDHEN and CDR2 is SYDVKM. With 2 bases removed from V and 0 bases from J, the gap between germline ends came to 11 bases. CDR3 length equals 16 residues. CDR3 bases: TGTGCCAGCAGTTTACTCCTAGAGAGCTCTGGAAACACCATATATTTT. It translates to CASSLLLESSGNTIYF. The whole variable domain, remainder taken from reference TRBV28 and TRBJ1-3, is DVKVTQSSRYLVKRTGEKVFLECVQDMDHENMFWYRQDPGLGLRLIYFSYDVKMKEKGDIPEGYSVSREKKERFSLILESASTNQTSMYLCASSLLLESSGNTIYFGEGSWLTVV.

This clone has just one count. The genes are TRBV10-3 and TRBJ1-2, with TRBD1 identical over 7 bases. Germline trimming cut 6 bases from V and 4 bases from J; bases unmatched to any gene: 5. The V gene's germline CDR1 is ENHRY and CDR2 SYGVKD. This CDR3 is 13 amino acids long. DNA of the CDR3: TGTGCCATCAGGCCGGGACAGAGCTATGGCTACACCTTC. This encodes CAIRPGQSYGYTF.

The chain has TRBV19 and TRBJ2-1; TRBD2 matches at 7 bases. With V trimmed by 3 bases and J by 9 bases, 8 bases remained unmatched. Per the germline V gene, CDR1 is LNHDA and CDR2 is SQIVND (reference sequence). CDR3 length: 14 residues. The CDR3 sequence: CASSMVGGAGEQFF. The CDR3, as DNA: TGTGCCAGTAGTATGGTGGGAGGGGCCGGTGAGCAGTTCTTC.

The V call is TRBV6-1, the J call TRBJ1-2, with 10 nucleotides matching TRBD1. The germline gives CDR1 MNHNS, CDR2 SASEGT. J gave up 7 bases and V 6 bases, and 8 bases lay outside the gene matches. There are 14 residues in the CDR3. For the CDR3, the DNA is TGTGCCAGCAGGACCGGGACAGGGGTACGTGGCTACACCTTC. Encoded protein: CASRTGTGVRGYTF.

In this sample, this clone turned up a few times. This sequence joins TRBV7-8 and TRBJ1-2; D remains ambiguous. CDR1 is SGHVS and CDR2 is FQNEAQ in the germline V gene. The CDR3 is made up of 14 amino acids. The V gene lost 3 bases and the J gene lost 2 bases, with 10 bases spanning the gap. The CDR3 DNA is TGTGCCAGCAGCTTTCGGGAAGGGAACTATGGCTACACCTTC. Translation: CASSFREGNYGYTF.

This clone was recorded once. Distinct nucleotide sequences in the sample also encode this CDR3. This chain joins TRBV28 and TRBJ1-2; D gene ambiguous. The germline CDR1 and CDR2 sequences are MDHEN and SYDVKM. The CDR3 runs 10 residues. V gave up 5 bases and J gave up 5 bases, with 3 bases separating them. For the CDR3, the DNA is TGTGCCAGCAGTCGGTATGGCTACACCTTC. This sequence encodes CASSRYGYTF.

The gene calls are TRBV27 and TRBJ2-5, with D possibly being TRBD1 (6 bases). The CDR3 consists of 14 residues. CDR1 MNHEY and CDR2 SMNVEV come from the germline V gene (reference sequence). Trimming removed 2 bases at V and 3 bases at J, with 10 bases between. CDR3 in DNA: TGTGCCAGCAGTTTAATGTACAGGGAAGAGACCCAGTACTTC. It translates to CASSLMYREETQYF.

The J gene is TRBJ2-7, the V gene TRBV27; D possibly corresponds to TRBD1 (6 bases). The germline gives CDR1 MNHEY, CDR2 SMNVEV (reference sequence). The ends were cut back, 4 bases at V and 3 bases at J, with 16 bases in the middle. The CDR3 runs to 15 residues. The DNA for the CDR3 is TGTGCCAGCAGTTCTCAGGGGACACCATACTACGAGCAGTACTTC. It specifies CASSSQGTPYYEQYF.

This rearrangement joins TRBV13 to TRBJ2-7; the match to TRBD1 covers 8 bases. This CDR3 is 16 amino acids long. Germline V gene data show CDR1 as PRHDT and CDR2 as FYEKMQ (reference sequence). V trimming: 0 bases; J trimming: 0 bases; junction bases outside the gene matches: 4. CDR3 bases: TGTGCCAGCAGCTTAGGTGCAGGGGGCTACTCCTACGAGCAGTACTTC. This translates into CASSLGAGGYSYEQYF.

Here the CDR3 reads CASSRYYEQYF. CDR3 bases: TGTGCCAGCAGTCGCTATTACGAGCAGTACTTC. The rearrangement uses TRBV28 and TRBJ2-7; D gene unclear. V was pared by 5 bases and J by 4 bases, with 6 bases between. CDR3 size: 11 residues. Germline values: CDR1 MDHEN, CDR2 SYDVKM.

For this clone: An end of the junction does not agree with germline; a read error may underlie this. The chain employs TRBV5-1 and TRBJ2-5; 9 bases match TRBD1. The CDR3 is 14 residues long. The V gene's germline CDR1 is SGHRS and CDR2 YFSETQ. The DNA of the CDR3 is TGCGCCAGCACCTTGGACAGGGGAAGGGAGACCCAGTACTTC. This gives the protein CASTLDRGRETQYF.